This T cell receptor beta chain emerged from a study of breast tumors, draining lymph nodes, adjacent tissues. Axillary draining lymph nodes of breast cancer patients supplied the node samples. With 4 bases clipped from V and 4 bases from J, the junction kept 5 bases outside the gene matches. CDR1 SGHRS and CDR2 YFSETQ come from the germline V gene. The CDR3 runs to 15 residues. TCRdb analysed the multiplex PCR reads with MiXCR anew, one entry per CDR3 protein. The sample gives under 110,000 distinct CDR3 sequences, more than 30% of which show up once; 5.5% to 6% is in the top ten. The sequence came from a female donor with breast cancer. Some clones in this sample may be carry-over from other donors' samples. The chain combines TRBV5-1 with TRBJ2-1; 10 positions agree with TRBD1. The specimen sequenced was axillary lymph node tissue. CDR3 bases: TGCGCCAGCAGCAGCGGACAGGGGGTGTACAATGAGCAGTTCTTC. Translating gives CASSSGQGVYNEQFF.